This record covers a single T cell receptor (beta chain). The antigen is not known. A single record per CDR3 protein comes from TCRdb applying MiXCR to the 5' RACE reads. Found here are about 190,000 distinct CDR3 sequences, more than 15% of them singletons; the top ten hold 40%. This specimen comes from a study of identical twins. Study results and caveats: Weaker excess twin sharing was observed in beta out-of-frame sequences. Without tracking the same donors, conclusions rested on cross-sectional statistical analysis.

This sample also appeared in a second study, on T cells expressing NK-cell markers. Per that study: An anti-gamma-delta TCR antibody confined sorting to alpha-beta TCR T cells across several of the experiments.

Sequenced input: CD8+ T cells sorted from blood. This clonotype was sampled from a woman between 18 and 29 years old in good health.

The CDR3 reads CASSLGRGGTDTQYF. CDR3 coding DNA: TGTGCCAGCAGTTTAGGGCGGGGTGGCACAGATACGCAGTATTTT. The gene calls are TRBV27 and TRBJ2-3, with D tentatively TRBD2 (6 bases). The CDR3 totals 15 residues. The germline V gene has CDR1 MNHEY and CDR2 SMNVEV (reference sequence). Trimming took off 2 bases at V and 1 base at J, with 10 bases between the two ends.